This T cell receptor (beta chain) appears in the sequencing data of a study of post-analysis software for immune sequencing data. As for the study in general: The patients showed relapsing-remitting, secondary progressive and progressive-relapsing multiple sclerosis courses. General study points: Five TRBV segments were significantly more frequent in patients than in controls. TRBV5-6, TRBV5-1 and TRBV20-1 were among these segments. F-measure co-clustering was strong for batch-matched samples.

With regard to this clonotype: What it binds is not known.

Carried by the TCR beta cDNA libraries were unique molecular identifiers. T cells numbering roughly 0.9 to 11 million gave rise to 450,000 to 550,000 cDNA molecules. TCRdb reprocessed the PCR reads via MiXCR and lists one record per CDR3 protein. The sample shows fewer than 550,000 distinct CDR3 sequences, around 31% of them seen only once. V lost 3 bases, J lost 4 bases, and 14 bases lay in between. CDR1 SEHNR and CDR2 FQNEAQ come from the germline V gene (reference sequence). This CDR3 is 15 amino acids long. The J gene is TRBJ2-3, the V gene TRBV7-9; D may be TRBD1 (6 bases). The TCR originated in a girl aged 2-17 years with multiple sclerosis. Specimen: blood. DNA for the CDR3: TGTGCCAGCAGCTTGTCAGGGGCGGAGGCAGATACGCAGTATTTT. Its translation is CASSLSGAEADTQYF.